This section outlines one TCR beta chain sequence together with its context. Its antigen is still unknown. A total RNA quantity of approximately 3,600 ng went into each TCR library. TCRdb processed the 5' RACE reads again and assigns one entry to each CDR3 protein, with no DNA. The ten top clones account for around 1.5%, within a sample of about 210,000 distinct CDR3 sequences. The sample originates from a study of monozygotic twins with inflammatory bowel disease. Germline V gene lookup returns CDR1 SGHRS and CDR2 YFSETQ. The CDR3 totals 16 residues. Broader study findings: Healthy co-twins had higher TCRbeta inverse Simpson diversity than their IBD twins.

The source is a human donor with ulcerative colitis or Crohn's disease, or a healthy co-twin of an affected twin (not recorded which). Specimen: blood. The chain couples TRBV5-1 to TRBJ2-3; TCRdb's D call of TRBD2 is untestable without DNA. The CDR3 spells CASSLASGGAGDTQYF.